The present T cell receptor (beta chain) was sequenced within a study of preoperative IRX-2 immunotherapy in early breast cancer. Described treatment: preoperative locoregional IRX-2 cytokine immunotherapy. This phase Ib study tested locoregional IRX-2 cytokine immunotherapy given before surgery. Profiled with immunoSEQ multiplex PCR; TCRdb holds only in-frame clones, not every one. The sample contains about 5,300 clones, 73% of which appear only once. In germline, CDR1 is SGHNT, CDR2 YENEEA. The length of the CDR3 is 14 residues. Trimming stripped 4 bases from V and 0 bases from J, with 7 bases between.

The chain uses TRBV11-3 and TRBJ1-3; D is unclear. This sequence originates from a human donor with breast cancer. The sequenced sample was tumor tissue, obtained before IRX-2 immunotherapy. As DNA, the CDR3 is TGTGCCAGCAGCTCCGGCCGCTCTGGAAACACCATATATTTT. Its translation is CASSSGRSGNTIYF.